This is a list of T cell receptor beta chains from one sample in a study of spatial heterogeneity in lung cancer. TCRdb recomputed calls from the 5' RACE reads with MiXCR, one row per CDR3 protein. The sample has roughly 60,000 distinct CDR3 sequences, 7% to 10% seen once. Sequences were derived from PBMCs, sampled at surgery. These receptors were obtained from a female donor with early-stage non-small cell lung cancer. The CDR3 runs from the conserved cysteine through the conserved F or W. The order of the fields is V gene, clone size, J gene, D gene, CDR3 protein, CDR3 DNA. The D gene is left open where the match is weak. Some rows mark clone size as missing; the rest say once, few, many or name a class of expanded clone.

V: TRBV6-6
size: -
J: TRBJ1-1
D: -
CDR3: CASSYSRTSEAFF
DNA: TGTGCCAGCAGTTACTCCAGGACCTCTGAAGCTTTCTTT

V: TRBV12-3/TRBV12-4
size: -
J: TRBJ1-1
D: -
CDR3: CASTRRSQGPTEAFF
DNA: TGTGCCAGCACCCGCCGGTCCCAGGGGCCCACTGAAGCTTTCTTT

V: TRBV30
size: -
J: TRBJ1-1
D: -
CDR3: CAWSLDRTTEAFF
DNA: TGTGCCTGGAGTTTAGACAGGACCACTGAAGCTTTCTTT

V: TRBV7-8
size: many
J: TRBJ2-1
D: TRBD2
CDR3: CASSLGGTSGRASNEQFF
DNA: TGTGCCAGCAGCTTAGGGGGGACTAGCGGGAGGGCCTCCAATGAGCAGTTCTTC

V: TRBV4-1
size: many
J: TRBJ1-1
D: TRBD1
CDR3: CASSRPGQPNTEAFF
DNA: TGCGCCAGCAGCCGGCCGGGACAGCCCAACACTGAAGCTTTCTTT

V: TRBV7-2
size: -
J: TRBJ1-5
D: -
CDR3: CASSFAWGPEQPQHF
DNA: TGTGCCAGCAGCTTTGCGTGGGGGCCGGAACAGCCCCAGCATTTT

V: TRBV10-3
size: many
J: TRBJ1-5
D: -
CDR3: CAISAYSDQPQHF
DNA: TGTGCCATCAGTGCCTACAGCGATCAGCCCCAGCATTTT

V: TRBV28
size: -
J: TRBJ1-5
D: -
CDR3: CASKHYNQPQHF
DNA: TGTGCCAGCAAGCACTACAATCAGCCCCAGCATTTT

V: TRBV5-1
size: many
J: TRBJ2-5
D: TRBD2
CDR3: CASSLEKREWETQYF
DNA: TGCGCCAGCAGCTTGGAGAAGCGGGAGTGGGAGACCCAGTACTTC

V: TRBV9
size: many
J: TRBJ2-3
D: TRBD2
CDR3: CASSTLAGGQEYF
DNA: TGTGCCAGCAGCACCTTAGCGGGGGGGCAGGAGTATTTT

V: TRBV5-1
size: many
J: TRBJ1-2
D: -
CDR3: CASSLTAGDNYGYTF
DNA: TGCGCCAGCAGCTTAACCGCAGGGGACAACTATGGCTACACCTTC

V: TRBV4-1
size: many
J: TRBJ1-5
D: -
CDR3: CASSQGPLGDQPQHF
DNA: TGCGCCAGCAGCCAAGGGCCCCTTGGCGATCAGCCCCAGCATTTT

V: TRBV27
size: few
J: TRBJ2-1
D: -
CDR3: CASSLARSYNEQFF
DNA: TGTGCCAGCAGTTTGGCCCGCAGCTACAATGAGCAGTTCTTC

V: TRBV5-1
size: few
J: TRBJ2-5
D: TRBD1
CDR3: CASSVPGTGRETQYF
DNA: TGCGCCAGCAGTGTCCCGGGGACAGGGCGCGAGACCCAGTACTTC

V: TRBV11-2
size: many
J: TRBJ2-1
D: TRBD2
CDR3: CASKIMSGTSGKSYNEQFF
DNA: TGTGCCAGCAAAATTATGTCGGGTACTAGCGGGAAATCCTACAATGAGCAGTTCTTC

V: TRBV20-1
size: few
J: TRBJ2-1
D: TRBD2
CDR3: CSAILAGNSYNEQFF
DNA: TGCAGTGCTATCCTAGCGGGAAACTCCTACAATGAGCAGTTCTTC

V: TRBV11-2
size: many
J: TRBJ2-1
D: -
CDR3: CASSLASSYNEQFF
DNA: TGTGCCAGCAGCTTAGCAAGCTCCTACAATGAGCAGTTCTTC

V: TRBV3-1
size: many
J: TRBJ1-2
D: -
CDR3: CASSPSTTPSSYGYTF
DNA: TGTGCCAGCAGCCCCTCAACGACCCCCTCTTCATATGGCTACACCTTC

V: TRBV27
size: -
J: TRBJ1-4
D: -
CDR3: CASSWGGVPEKLFF
DNA: TGTGCCAGCAGTTGGGGAGGGGTTCCTGAAAAACTGTTTTTT

V: TRBV12-3/TRBV12-4
size: -
J: TRBJ1-1
D: TRBD1
CDR3: CASGTGFTEAFF
DNA: TGTGCCAGCGGGACAGGGTTCACTGAAGCTTTCTTT

V: TRBV28
size: few
J: TRBJ1-2
D: -
CDR3: CASSLSILSGYTF
DNA: TGTGCCAGCAGTTTATCCATTCTCAGCGGCTACACCTTC

V: TRBV7-9
size: few
J: TRBJ1-6
D: -
CDR3: CASSSGSYANSPLHF
DNA: TGTGCCAGCAGCTCCGGGTCCTACGCTAATTCACCCCTCCACTTT

V: TRBV6-6
size: few
J: TRBJ1-5
D: TRBD1
CDR3: CASRLNLQGVGNQPQHF
DNA: TGTGCCAGCCGTCTCAACCTCCAGGGGGTTGGGAATCAGCCCCAGCATTTT

V: TRBV29-1
size: -
J: TRBJ1-5
D: -
CDR3: CSVGGDQPQHF
DNA: TGCAGCGTTGGTGGGGATCAGCCCCAGCATTTT

V: TRBV7-2
size: -
J: TRBJ1-5
D: -
CDR3: CASSLQGGRGNQPQHF
DNA: TGTGCCAGCAGCTTACAGGGTGGCAGGGGCAATCAGCCCCAGCATTTT

V: TRBV7-3
size: -
J: TRBJ1-1
D: -
CDR3: CASSLTQGARTEAFF
DNA: TGTGCCAGCAGCTTAACCCAAGGGGCGAGGACTGAAGCTTTCTTT

V: TRBV5-1
size: few
J: TRBJ1-1
D: -
CDR3: CASSLDSPIDTEAFF
DNA: TGCGCCAGCAGCTTGGACAGTCCTATAGACACTGAAGCTTTCTTT

V: TRBV12-3/TRBV12-4
size: many
J: TRBJ1-2
D: -
CDR3: CASSGANYGYTF
DNA: TGTGCCAGCAGTGGGGCTAACTATGGCTACACCTTC

V: TRBV12-3/TRBV12-4
size: few
J: TRBJ2-7
D: -
CDR3: CASSMRAGSYEQYF
DNA: TGTGCCAGCAGCATGCGGGCAGGCTCCTACGAGCAGTACTTC

V: TRBV7-2
size: many
J: TRBJ1-6
D: -
CDR3: CASSSVWGPLHF
DNA: TGTGCCAGCAGCTCGGTCTGGGGGCCCCTCCACTTT

V: TRBV7-7
size: many
J: TRBJ2-3
D: -
CDR3: CASSATGFADTQYF
DNA: TGTGCCAGCAGCGCCACAGGGTTCGCAGATACGCAGTATTTT

V: TRBV2
size: -
J: TRBJ1-6
D: -
CDR3: CASSRSNQNSPLHF
DNA: TGTGCCAGCAGTCGCAGCAATCAGAATTCACCCCTCCACTTT

V: TRBV7-8
size: -
J: TRBJ1-4
D: TRBD1
CDR3: CASSPPGTGSKLFF
DNA: TGTGCCAGCAGCCCACCCGGGACAGGGTCAAAACTGTTTTTT

V: TRBV29-1
size: few
J: TRBJ1-1
D: -
CDR3: CSVGSEGTEAFF
DNA: TGCAGCGTTGGCTCCGAGGGAACTGAAGCTTTCTTT

V: TRBV7-3
size: -
J: TRBJ2-1
D: -
CDR3: CASSSDSTNEQFF
DNA: TGTGCCAGCAGCTCGGACAGCACTAATGAGCAGTTCTTC

V: TRBV12-3/TRBV12-4
size: many
J: TRBJ1-1
D: -
CDR3: CASRRFGSNTEAFF
DNA: TGTGCCAGCAGACGCTTTGGATCCAACACTGAAGCTTTCTTT

V: TRBV19
size: -
J: TRBJ2-7
D: TRBD1
CDR3: CASSGETGAVSEQYF
DNA: TGTGCCAGTAGTGGGGAGACAGGGGCGGTGAGTGAGCAGTACTTC

V: TRBV20-1
size: few
J: TRBJ2-3
D: -
CDR3: CSEGGTHSADTQYF
DNA: TGCAGTGAAGGCGGGACGCATAGCGCAGATACGCAGTATTTT

V: TRBV18
size: few
J: TRBJ1-1
D: -
CDR3: CASAPGRAVAFF
DNA: TGTGCCAGTGCACCGGGTAGGGCGGTGGCTTTCTTT

V: TRBV7-2
size: -
J: TRBJ1-6
D: -
CDR3: CASSLGARERNSPLHF
DNA: TGTGCCAGCAGCTTAGGGGCAAGGGAGCGCAATTCACCCCTCCACTTT

V: TRBV29-1
size: -
J: TRBJ2-2
D: -
CDR3: CSARLQTNTGELFF
DNA: TGCAGCGCCCGTCTGCAGACAAACACCGGGGAGCTGTTTTTT

V: TRBV20-1
size: many
J: TRBJ1-5
D: TRBD1
CDR3: CSARDPVGRGPNQPQHF
DNA: TGCAGTGCTAGAGATCCGGTTGGCAGGGGGCCAAATCAGCCCCAGCATTTT

V: TRBV24-1
size: -
J: TRBJ2-1
D: TRBD1
CDR3: CATSDPSGQGATGSYNEQFF
DNA: TGTGCCACCAGTGATCCGTCTGGACAGGGGGCCACAGGCTCCTACAATGAGCAGTTCTTC

V: TRBV2
size: few
J: TRBJ1-5
D: -
CDR3: CASNRVNQPQHF
DNA: TGTGCCAGCAACAGGGTTAATCAGCCCCAGCATTTT

V: TRBV6-6
size: few
J: TRBJ2-1
D: TRBD2
CDR3: CASSYRPGGDGEQFF
DNA: TGTGCCAGCAGTTACCGCCCGGGAGGGGACGGTGAGCAGTTCTTC

V: TRBV20-1
size: few
J: TRBJ1-1
D: TRBD1
CDR3: CSARKTGADTEAFF
DNA: TGCAGTGCTAGAAAGACAGGGGCGGACACTGAAGCTTTCTTT

V: TRBV6-5
size: -
J: TRBJ2-7
D: TRBD2
CDR3: CASSYRRESYEQYF
DNA: TGTGCCAGCAGTTACAGGCGGGAGAGCTACGAGCAGTACTTC

V: TRBV2
size: few
J: TRBJ1-1
D: TRBD1
CDR3: CARTRGQGISEAFF
DNA: TGTGCCAGGACCCGGGGACAGGGAATTTCTGAAGCTTTCTTT

V: TRBV27
size: many
J: TRBJ1-1
D: TRBD1
CDR3: CASSFRAGGNTEAFF
DNA: TGTGCCAGCAGTTTCCGGGCAGGGGGCAACACTGAAGCTTTCTTT

V: TRBV12-3/TRBV12-4
size: medium-sized
J: TRBJ2-7
D: -
CDR3: CASSLDRIEQYF
DNA: TGTGCCAGCAGTCTGGACCGGATCGAGCAGTACTTC